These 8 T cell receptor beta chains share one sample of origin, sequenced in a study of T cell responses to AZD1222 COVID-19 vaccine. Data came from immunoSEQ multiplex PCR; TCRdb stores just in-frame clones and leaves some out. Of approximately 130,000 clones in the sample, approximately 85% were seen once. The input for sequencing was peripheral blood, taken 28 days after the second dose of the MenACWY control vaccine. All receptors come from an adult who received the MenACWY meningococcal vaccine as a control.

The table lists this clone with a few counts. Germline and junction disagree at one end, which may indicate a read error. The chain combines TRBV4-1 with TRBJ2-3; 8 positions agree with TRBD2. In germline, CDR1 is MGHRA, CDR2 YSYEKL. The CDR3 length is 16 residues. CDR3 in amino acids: CASSKDSGGTTDTQYF. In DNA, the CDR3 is TGCGCCAGCAGCAAAGACAGCGGGGGAACCACAGATACGCAGTATTTT.

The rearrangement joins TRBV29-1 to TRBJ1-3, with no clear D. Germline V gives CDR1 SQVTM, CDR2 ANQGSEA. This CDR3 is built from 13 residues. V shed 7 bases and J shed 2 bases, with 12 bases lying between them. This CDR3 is CSGARGTGNTIYF. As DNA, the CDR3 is TGCAGCGGTGCTCGAGGGACTGGAAACACCATATATTTT.

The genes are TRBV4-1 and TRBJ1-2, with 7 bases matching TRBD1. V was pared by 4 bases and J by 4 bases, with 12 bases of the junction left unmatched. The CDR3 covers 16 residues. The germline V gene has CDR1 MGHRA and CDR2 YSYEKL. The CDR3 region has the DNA TGCGCCAGCAGCCTGCTCATGGGACAGACCGTCTATGGCTACACCTTC. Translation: CASSLLMGQTVYGYTF.

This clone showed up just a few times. The CDR3 coding sequence is TGTGCCAGCAGACGAGGGACAGGAATCGACGAGCAGTACTTC. Protein product: CASRRGTGIDEQYF. This chain uses TRBV11-3 with TRBJ2-7, with TRBD1 identical over 8 bases. V lost 6 bases and J lost 5; bases outside the gene matches: 9. This CDR3 has 14 residues. CDR1 SGHNT and CDR2 YENEEA come from the germline V gene.

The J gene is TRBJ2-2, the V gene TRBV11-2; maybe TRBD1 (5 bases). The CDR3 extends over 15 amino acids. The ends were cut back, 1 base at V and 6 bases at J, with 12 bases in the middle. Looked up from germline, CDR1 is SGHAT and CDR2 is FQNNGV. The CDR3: CASSLVGVGAGELFF. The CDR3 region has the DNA TGTGCCAGCAGCTTAGTTGGAGTAGGGGCCGGGGAGCTGTTTTTT.

The CDR3, as DNA: TGTGCCAGCAGCTTACGGGCCGGCGGAGGCTACACCTTC. It encodes CASSLRAGGGYTF. J is TRBJ1-2 and V is TRBV7-6; D uncertain. V lost 2 bases to trimming and J lost 8 bases, with 12 bases between them. This CDR3 comprises 13 residues. Per the germline V gene, CDR1 is SGHVS and CDR2 is FNYEAQ.

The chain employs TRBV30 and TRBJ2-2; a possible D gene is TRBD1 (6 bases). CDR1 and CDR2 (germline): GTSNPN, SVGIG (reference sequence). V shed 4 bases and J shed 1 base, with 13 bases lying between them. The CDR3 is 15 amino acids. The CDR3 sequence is CAWIPGTLNTGELFF. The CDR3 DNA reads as TGTGCCTGGATCCCCGGGACACTGAACACCGGGGAGCTGTTTTTT.

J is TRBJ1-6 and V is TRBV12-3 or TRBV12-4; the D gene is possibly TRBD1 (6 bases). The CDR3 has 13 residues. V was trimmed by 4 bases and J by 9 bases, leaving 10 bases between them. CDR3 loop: CASSSFRGSPLHF. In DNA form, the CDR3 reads TGTGCCAGCAGTTCTTTCAGGGGTTCACCCCTCCACTTT.